This entry concerns a single T cell receptor (beta chain). Its antigen is currently not known. No much larger clonotype is one base removed from it; base qualities were not supplied. The V end loses 5 bases and the J end loses 0 bases, and a stretch of 17 bases separates them. CDR1 and CDR2 were assigned from the germline V gene (reference sequence) as SEHNR and FQNEAQ. The CDR3, from cysteine to phenylalanine, totals 16 residues. The kept DNA is CDR3 alone, 48 bases in frame from the first base. Sequencing relied on an Illumina HiSeq 1500. TCRdb redid the processing of the public reads, applying fastp at Q25 and MiXCR, and retained in-frame beta chains. Entries are consolidated by CDR3 protein sequence, retaining the most common genes and DNA. The sample has some 270,000 distinct CDR3 sequences on record, about 17% of them singletons. Roughly half of the sample belongs to the ten largest clones. These data come from a study of T cell repertoires in cytomegalovirus infection (dated by TCRdb to about 2019). For the study in its entirety: Because public TCR beta signatures pointed to carriage of CMV infection together with the matching HLA type, the HLA type of each donor mattered for the analysis. The study at large found these results: In both this cohort and an independent roughly 330-donor cohort, the cumulative frequency of public TCR beta family members distinguished carriers of CMV infection plus the relevant HLA type. The ex vivo response was dominated by HLA-C-restricted CMV-specific TCR beta clonotypes, which also provided the single most frequent clonotype in two of eight donors.

The receptor comes from a human donor in good health (CMV status not recorded). Some clones in this sample may be carry-over from other donors' samples. The specimen was CD8+ T cells from PBMCs. In this chain, TRBV7-9 is recombined with TRBJ2-7; the D gene cannot be named for sure. The sequence in DNA is TGTGCCAGCAGCCCACGGACCTGGAGTACCTCCTACGAGCAGTACTTC. It translates as CASSPRTWSTSYEQYF.